This T cell receptor (beta chain) appears in the sequencing data of a study of identical twins. Study outcomes and limitations: Cord blood beta clonotypes present at high abundance carried fewer insertions; no such pattern appeared in memory repertoires. Models came in too low on out-of-frame TCR alpha sharing in monozygotic twins.

This clonotype was observed a handful of times. The antigen is undetermined. There were only healthy Caucasians among the donors. Carrying unique molecular identifiers, the cDNA also gained a universal primer site through template switching. TCRdb fed the 5' RACE reads into MiXCR, producing one record per CDR3 protein. The sample includes more than 1.5 million distinct CDR3 sequences, around 29% seen only once; the top ten take roughly 0.3%. Deletions cut 1 base from V and 2 bases from J, with 9 bases between. The CDR3 is 14 residues long. CDR1 and CDR2 from the germline V gene are SQVTM and ANQGSEA. Sequencing was done on a sample of cord blood. The receptor's source is a newborn girl in good health. The chain links TRBV29-1 to TRBJ2-1; D might be TRBD1 (5 bases). CDR3 amino acids: CSVEGMGPYNEQFF. The CDR3 region has the DNA TGCAGCGTTGAAGGAATGGGGCCCTACAATGAGCAGTTCTTC.